These 14 T cell receptor beta chains were all obtained from the same sample, sequenced in a study of T cell repertoires in cytomegalovirus infection (dated by TCRdb to between 2018 and 2021). Reads for this sample came from an Illumina HiSeq 1500. TCRdb reran the public reads through fastp at Q25 and MiXCR, keeping productive beta chains. Entries that share a CDR3 protein sequence are merged under the most common genes and DNA. The sample records over 150,000 distinct CDR3 sequences, 17% of which are singletons. Of the sample, around 25% falls within the top ten clones. Sequenced input: CD8+ T cells from PBMCs. These receptors all come from a human donor in good health (CMV status not recorded). Some clones in this sample may be carry-over from other donors' samples.

The chain employs TRBV7-9 and TRBJ2-3, with a weak D call TRBD2 (5 bases). With 5 bases removed from V and 3 bases from J, the gap between germline ends came to 12 bases. Germline V gives CDR1 SEHNR, CDR2 FQNEAQ (reference sequence). The length of the CDR3 is 14 residues. CDR3: CASSPRTGTDTQYF. CDR3 nucleotides: TGTGCCAGCAGCCCCAGGACTGGGACAGATACGCAGTATTTT.

V is TRBV30 and J is TRBJ2-2; D call uncertain. Germline V gene data show CDR1 as GTSNPN and CDR2 as SVGIG (reference sequence). The CDR3 length is 12 residues. V lost 5 bases, J lost 4 bases, and 8 bases lay in between. The CDR3 sequence is CAWGSITGELFF. In nucleotides, the CDR3 is TGTGCCTGGGGCAGCATCACCGGGGAGCTGTTTTTT.

V is TRBV28 and J is TRBJ2-7; possible D gene TRBD1, 6 bases. V shed 4 bases and J shed 3 bases, with 34 bases lying between them. This CDR3 comprises 21 residues. Germline CDR1 reads MDHEN; CDR2 reads SYDVKM. The CDR3 loop reads CASSSIIHSPLSGQSLYEQYF. The CDR3 DNA is TGTGCCAGCAGTTCAATAATTCACTCTCCCCTCTCAGGACAGTCTCTCTACGAGCAGTACTTC.

This clonotype showed up just a few times. The chain joins TRBV7-2 to TRBJ2-2; 8 bases are shared with TRBD1. Trimming at V came to 3 bases and at J to 1 base, leaving 7 bases not matched to a gene. Per the germline V gene, CDR1 is SGHTA and CDR2 is FQGNSA. This CDR3 has 17 amino acids. The CDR3 is CASSFDPGQGNTGELFF. The CDR3 nucleotides are TGTGCCAGCAGCTTTGATCCCGGACAGGGGAACACCGGGGAGCTGTTTTTT.

This chain uses TRBV7-2 with TRBJ1-2; 8 nucleotides match TRBD1. Per the germline V gene, CDR1 is SGHTA and CDR2 is FQGNSA. Trimming cost V 5 bases and J 6 bases; bases outside gene matches: 8. The CDR3 length is 14 residues. The CDR3 region has the DNA TGTGCCAGCAGCCTCCCGGGGACAGGAAATGGCTACACCTTC. It translates to CASSLPGTGNGYTF.

The V call is TRBV5-4, the J call TRBJ2-4; TRBD1 matches 11 bases. This CDR3 has 16 residues. Per germline, CDR1 SGHNT and CDR2 YYREEE (reference sequence). V lost 4 bases, J lost 1 base, and 4 bases stayed unmatched. CDR3 amino acids: CASSPGQGAAKNIQYF. The CDR3 DNA follows: TGTGCCAGCAGCCCCGGACAGGGGGCTGCCAAAAACATTCAGTACTTC.

The V gene is TRBV12-3 or TRBV12-4, the J gene TRBJ2-7; TRBD2 aligns across 13 bases. The CDR3 length is 17 residues. With V trimmed by 4 bases and J by 3 bases, 9 bases remained unmatched. CDR3 sequence (DNA): TGTGCCAGCAGTTCTCGGACTAGCGGGGGTGCAGGCTACGAGCAGTACTTC. Its protein is CASSSRTSGGAGYEQYF.

This clonotype was found a few times. The chain employs TRBV7-6 and TRBJ2-3; no definite D call. Germline V CDR1 and CDR2: SGHVS, FNYEAQ. The V end lost 6 bases, the J end lost 1 base, and 8 bases lay between the germline ends. The CDR3 runs to 13 residues. The CDR3 sequence: CASRKGGTDTQYF. DNA of the CDR3: TGTGCCAGCAGAAAAGGAGGCACAGATACGCAGTATTTT.

This clonotype has more than one count but fewer than ten. This chain joins TRBV7-9 and TRBJ1-1, with a tentative D call TRBD1 (6 bases). V lost 6 bases and J 7 bases, leaving 18 bases between the germline ends. The CDR3 is made up of 14 amino acids. Germline V gene data show CDR1 as SEHNR and CDR2 as FQNEAQ (reference sequence). The CDR3, as DNA: TGTGCCAGCAGTTTAATTGGACAGAGGGTTGAAGCTTTCTTT. This gives the protein CASSLIGQRVEAFF.

The sample holds many counts of this clonotype. The chain carries TRBV7-2 and TRBJ1-6, with D unclear. CDR1 SGHTA and CDR2 FQGNSA come from the germline V gene. The CDR3 has 19 amino acids. V was clipped by 0 bases and J by 0 bases, with 15 bases between them. In nucleotides, the CDR3 is TGTGCCAGCAGCTTAGCCCGCACTTTTGGGCCCTCCTATAATTCACCCCTCCACTTT. Protein product: CASSLARTFGPSYNSPLHF.

The chain carries TRBV20-1 and TRBJ2-2, with D perhaps matching TRBD1 (5 bases). There are 13 residues in the CDR3. V was pared by 6 bases and J by 0 bases, with 8 bases between. Looked up from germline, CDR1 is DFQATT and CDR2 is SNEGSKA (reference sequence). The CDR3 nucleotides read TGCAGTGCCCAGGGTACGAACACCGGGGAGCTGTTTTTT. Translating gives CSAQGTNTGELFF.

The chain recombines TRBV6-2 or TRBV6-3 with TRBJ1-5, with D perhaps matching TRBD1 (6 bases). The CDR3 runs 15 residues. Germline V gene data show CDR1 as MNHEY and CDR2 as SVGEGT. Trimming shortened V by 3 bases and J by 6 bases, and 15 bases separated the two germline ends. CDR3 amino acids: CASSYSAGALQPQHF. DNA of the CDR3: TGTGCCAGCAGTTATTCGGCAGGGGCTCTTCAGCCCCAGCATTTT.

This clonotype appeared a few times. CDR3 protein: CASSYSPGLYGYTF. For the CDR3, the DNA is TGTGCCAGCAGTTACTCTCCGGGACTCTATGGCTACACCTTC. This chain connects TRBV6-5 to TRBJ1-2; D is perhaps TRBD1 (5 bases). Deletions cut 0 bases from V and 4 bases from J, with 9 bases between. Looked up from germline, CDR1 is MNHEY and CDR2 is SVGAGI. CDR3 size: 14 residues.

This clonotype has a handful of counts. The chain is built from TRBV7-2 and TRBJ2-5; D gene unclear. V shed 2 bases and J shed 7 bases, with 14 bases lying between them. Germline CDR1 reads SGHTA; CDR2 reads FQGNSA. The CDR3 is 14 residues long. CDR3 coding DNA: TGTGCCAGCAGCTTATCGGAACCGGCAAGGACCCAGTACTTC. Its protein product is CASSLSEPARTQYF.